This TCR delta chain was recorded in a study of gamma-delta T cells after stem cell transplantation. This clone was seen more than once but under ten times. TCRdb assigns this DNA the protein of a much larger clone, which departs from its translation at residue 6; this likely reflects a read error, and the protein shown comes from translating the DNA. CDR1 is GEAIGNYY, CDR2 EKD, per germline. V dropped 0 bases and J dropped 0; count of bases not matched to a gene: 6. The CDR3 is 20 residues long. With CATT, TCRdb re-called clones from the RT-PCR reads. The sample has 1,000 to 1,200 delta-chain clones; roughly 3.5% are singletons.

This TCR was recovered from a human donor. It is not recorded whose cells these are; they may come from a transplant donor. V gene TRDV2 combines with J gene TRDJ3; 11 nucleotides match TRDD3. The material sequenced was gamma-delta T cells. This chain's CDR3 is CACDTILGDTSSWDTRQMFF. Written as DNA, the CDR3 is TGTGCCTGTGACACCATTCTGGGGGATACAAGCTCCTGGGACACCCGACAGATGTTTTTC.